This T cell receptor (beta chain) was documented in a study of shared clonotypes between healthy human individuals. Study-wide results and caveats: The naive CD4 repertoires of a handful of donors were compared, and roughly 5.1% of clonotypes were shared.

After removal of 0 bases from V and 0 bases from J, the junction contained 6 bases not matched to a gene. CDR1 and CDR2 (germline): SGDLS, YYNGEE. This CDR3 region has 17 residues. In the case of this clone: The antigen is not known.

Researchers divided each subset's genomic DNA evenly across several immunoSEQ plates. Only in-frame clones appear in the TCRdb table, and some are missing; sequencing was by immunoSEQ multiplex PCR. The sample lists more than 500,000 clones, roughly 95% occurring once. CD45RO-negative, CCR7-selected cells formed the naive CD8 fraction, which excluded terminally differentiated effector memory CD45RA+ cells. The sample consisted of naive CD8+ T cells sorted from blood. This receptor was taken from a woman aged 25 to 45 in good health. The V call is TRBV9, the J call TRBJ2-1; 7 bases line up with TRBD2. CDR3 nucleotides: TGTGCCAGCAGCGTAGAGGGGCGGGAGAGCTCCTACAATGAGCAGTTCTTC. This encodes CASSVEGRESSYNEQFF.